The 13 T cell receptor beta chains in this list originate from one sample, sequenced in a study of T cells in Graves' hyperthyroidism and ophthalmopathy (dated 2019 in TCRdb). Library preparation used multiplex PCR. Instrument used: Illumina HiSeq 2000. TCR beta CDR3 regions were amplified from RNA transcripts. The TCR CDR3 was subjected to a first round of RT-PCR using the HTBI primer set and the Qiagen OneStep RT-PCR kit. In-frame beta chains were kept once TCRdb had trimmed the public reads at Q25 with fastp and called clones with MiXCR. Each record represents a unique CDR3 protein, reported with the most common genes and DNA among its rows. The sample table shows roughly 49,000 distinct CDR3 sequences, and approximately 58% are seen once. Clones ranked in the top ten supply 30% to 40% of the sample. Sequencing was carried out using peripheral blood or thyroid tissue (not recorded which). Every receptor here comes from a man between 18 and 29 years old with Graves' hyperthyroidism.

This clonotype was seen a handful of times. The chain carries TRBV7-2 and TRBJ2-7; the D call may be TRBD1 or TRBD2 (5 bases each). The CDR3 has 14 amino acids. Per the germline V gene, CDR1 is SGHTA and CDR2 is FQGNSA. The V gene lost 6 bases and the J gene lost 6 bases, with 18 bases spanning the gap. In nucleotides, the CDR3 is TGTGCCAGCAGTTTGTATGCAGGGACGAGCGAGCAGTACTTC. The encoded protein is CASSLYAGTSEQYF.

CDR3: CSVEEGGGIYEQYF. The CDR3 bases are TGCAGCGTTGAAGAGGGTGGGGGCATCTACGAGCAGTACTTC. The rearrangement links TRBV29-1 to TRBJ2-7; D may be TRBD1 (6 bases). The ends were cut back, 0 bases at V and 3 bases at J, with 12 bases in the middle. The CDR3 runs 14 residues. The germline V gene has CDR1 SQVTM and CDR2 ANQGSEA.

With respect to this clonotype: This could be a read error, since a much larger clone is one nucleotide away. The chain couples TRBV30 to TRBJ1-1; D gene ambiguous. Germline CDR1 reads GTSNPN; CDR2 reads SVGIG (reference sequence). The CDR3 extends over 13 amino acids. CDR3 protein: CARSPARHTEAFF. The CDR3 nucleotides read TGTGCCCGGAGTCCCGCCCGACACACTGAAGCTTTCTTT.

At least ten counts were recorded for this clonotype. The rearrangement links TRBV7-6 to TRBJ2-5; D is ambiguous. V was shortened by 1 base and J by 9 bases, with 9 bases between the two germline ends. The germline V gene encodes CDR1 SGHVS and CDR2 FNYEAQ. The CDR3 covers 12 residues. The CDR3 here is CASSLVGGAQYF. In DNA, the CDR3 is TGTGCCAGCAGCTTAGTGGGTGGGGCCCAGTACTTC.

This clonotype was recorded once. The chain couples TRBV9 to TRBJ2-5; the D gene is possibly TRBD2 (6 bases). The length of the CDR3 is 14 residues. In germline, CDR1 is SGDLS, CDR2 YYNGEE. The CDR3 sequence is CVTHVSGVWETQYF. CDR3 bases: TGTGTCACCCATGTTTCGGGAGTCTGGGAGACCCAGTACTTC.

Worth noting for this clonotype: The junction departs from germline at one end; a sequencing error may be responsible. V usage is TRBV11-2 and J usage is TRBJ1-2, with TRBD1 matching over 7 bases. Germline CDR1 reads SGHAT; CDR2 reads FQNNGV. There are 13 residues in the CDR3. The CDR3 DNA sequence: TGCGCCAGCAGCCAACGACAGGGCGACGGCTACACCTTC. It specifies CASSQRQGDGYTF.

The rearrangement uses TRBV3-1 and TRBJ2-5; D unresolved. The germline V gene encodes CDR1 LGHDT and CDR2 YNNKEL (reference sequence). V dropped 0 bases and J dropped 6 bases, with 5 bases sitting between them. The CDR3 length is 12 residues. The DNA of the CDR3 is TGTGCCAGCAGCCAAGAACGGAAGACCCAGTACTTC. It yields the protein CASSQERKTQYF.

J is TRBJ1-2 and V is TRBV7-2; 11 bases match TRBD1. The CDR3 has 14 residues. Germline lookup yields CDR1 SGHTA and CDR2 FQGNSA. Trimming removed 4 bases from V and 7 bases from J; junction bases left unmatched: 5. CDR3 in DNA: TGTGCCAGCAGCTCGAGGACAGGGGGCAGTGGCTACACCTTC. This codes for CASSSRTGGSGYTF.

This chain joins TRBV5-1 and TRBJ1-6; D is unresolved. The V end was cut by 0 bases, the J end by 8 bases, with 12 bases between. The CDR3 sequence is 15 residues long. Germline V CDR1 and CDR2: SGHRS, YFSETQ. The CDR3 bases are TGCGCCAGCAGCTTGGCGACTCCTGGGCATTCACCCCTCCACTTT. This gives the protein CASSLATPGHSPLHF.

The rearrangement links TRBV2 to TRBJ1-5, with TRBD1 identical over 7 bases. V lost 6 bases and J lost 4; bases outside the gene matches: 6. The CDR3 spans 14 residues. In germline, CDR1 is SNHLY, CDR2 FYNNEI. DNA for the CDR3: TGTGCCAGCAGACAAGGGACAGCTAATCAGCCCCAGCATTTT. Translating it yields CASRQGTANQPQHF.

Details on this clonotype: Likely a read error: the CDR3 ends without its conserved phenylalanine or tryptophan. CDR3 DNA: TGCGGCGTCTCCTACACCGGGGAGCTGTTTTCT. Amino acid sequence: CGVSYTGELFS. J is TRBJ2-2 and V is TRBV29-1; D is undetermined. CDR3 size: 11 residues. Germline CDR1 reads SQVTM; CDR2 reads ANQGSEA.

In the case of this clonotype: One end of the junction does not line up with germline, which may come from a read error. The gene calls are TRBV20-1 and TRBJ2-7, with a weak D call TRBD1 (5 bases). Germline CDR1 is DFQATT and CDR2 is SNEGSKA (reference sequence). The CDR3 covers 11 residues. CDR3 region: CSALAGYGQYF. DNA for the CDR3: TGCAGTGCCCTTGCAGGGTACGGGCAGTACTTC.

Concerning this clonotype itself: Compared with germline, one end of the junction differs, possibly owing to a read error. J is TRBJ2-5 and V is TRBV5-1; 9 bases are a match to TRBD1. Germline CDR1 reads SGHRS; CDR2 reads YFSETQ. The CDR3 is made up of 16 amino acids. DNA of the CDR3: TGCGCCGGCAGCTTCGGGACAGGGAGTTCTAAAGAGACCCAGTACTTC. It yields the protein CAGSFGTGSSKETQYF.